This T cell receptor beta chain stems from a study of siplizumab effects on memory and regulatory T cells. Study outcomes and limitations: Unstimulated subsets were the mapping target of only a minor fraction of alloreactive clones.

A word on this clone: Its specificity is not known.

CDR1 and CDR2 from the germline V gene are KGHSH and LQKENI. Trimming shortened V by 1 base and J by 4 bases, and 7 bases separated the two germline ends. The CDR3 runs 13 residues. Roughly 10^5 TCR templates underwent assay in each sample. Clones were sequenced by immunoSEQ multiplex PCR, and TCRdb holds only the in-frame ones, with some missing. Of more than 95,000 clones in the sample, 85% to 95% were seen once. This rearrangement joins TRBV18 to TRBJ2-5; possibly TRBD1 for D (5 bases). The sequence came from a human donor in good health. The material sequenced was CD4+ T cells sorted from blood. CDR3: CASSPRQGETQYF. In nucleotides, the CDR3 is TGTGCCAGCTCACCACGGCAGGGAGAGACCCAGTACTTC.